Below are 10 T cell receptor beta chains sequenced from a single sample in a study of brain T cells in children with intractable seizures. The sample's time point: blood from clinic visit 5 months post-surgery; TSC patient then seizure free. Using immunoSEQ multiplex PCR, the repertoire was profiled, and TCRdb retains in-frame clones only, with some absent. The sample shows about 340,000 clones, 93% of them seen only once. The material was peripheral blood, obtained less than 6 months after surgery. These receptors came from a boy younger than two with tuberous sclerosis and intractable seizures.

Notes on this clone: The same CDR3 also results from other DNA sequences found in this sample. The chain carries TRBV30 and TRBJ2-7; no definite D call. Trimming stripped 0 bases from V and 3 bases from J, with 6 bases between. The V gene's germline CDR1 is GTSNPN and CDR2 SVGIG (reference sequence). The CDR3 is 12 amino acids. The CDR3 reads CAWSVRGYEQYF. The CDR3 coding sequence is TGTGCCTGGAGTGTACGTGGCTACGAGCAGTACTTC. Full variable domain (remainder filled in from reference TRBV30 and TRBJ2-7): SQTIHQWPATLVQPVGSPLSLECTVEGTSNPNLYWYRQAAGRGLQLLFYSVGIGQISSEVPQNLSASRPQDRQFILSSKKLLLSDSGFYLCAWSVRGYEQYFGPGTRLTVT.

The chain carries TRBV7-9 and TRBJ2-1; 15 bases line up with TRBD2. The length of the CDR3 is 17 residues. V lost 5 bases, J lost 2 bases, and 4 bases stayed unmatched. CDR1 is SEHNR and CDR2 is FQNEAQ in the germline V gene (reference sequence). In DNA, the CDR3 is TGTGCCAGCAGCCCCCGGACTAGCGGGAGGGCCTACAATGAGCAGTTCTTC. Amino acids: CASSPRTSGRAYNEQFF.

This clone has just one count. The genes are TRBV5-1 and TRBJ2-7; TRBD1 aligns across 9 bases. V lost 5 bases to trimming and J lost 0 bases; unmatched junction nucleotides: 6. The CDR3 runs 15 residues. Germline-derived CDR1 and CDR2 are SGHRS and YFSETQ. Here the CDR3 reads CASSIPGQGSYEQYF. In DNA, the CDR3 is TGCGCCAGCAGTATTCCGGGACAGGGCTCCTACGAGCAGTACTTC. Variable domain in full (rest from reference TRBV5-1 and TRBJ2-7): KAGVTQTPRYLIKTRGQQVTLSCSPISGHRSVSWYQQTPGQGLQFLFEYFSETQRNKGNFPGRFSGRQFSNSRSEMNVSTLELGDSALYLCASSIPGQGSYEQYFGPGTRLTVT.

The chain combines TRBV29-1 with TRBJ1-2; weak D call: TRBD1 (5 bases). The CDR3 has 14 amino acids. The V end was cut by 3 bases, the J end by 0 bases, with 11 bases between. The V gene's germline CDR1 is SQVTM and CDR2 ANQGSEA. Here the CDR3 reads CSVDRDLPNYGYTF. CDR3 bases: TGCAGCGTTGACCGGGACCTTCCTAACTATGGCTACACCTTC.

This rearrangement joins TRBV10-2 to TRBJ2-1; unclear D gene. With 10 bases removed from V and 7 bases from J, the gap between germline ends came to 8 bases. The CDR3 is made up of 10 amino acids. Germline V CDR1 and CDR2: WSHSY, SAAADI. The CDR3 coding sequence is TGCGCCACAAGGGAAAATGAGCAGTTCTTC. It codes for CATRENEQFF.

A single count supports this clone. Here the CDR3 DNA reads TGTGCCATCAGTGAGTCGGGGGCGGCTGAAGCTTTCTTT. Protein sequence: CAISESGAAEAFF. The J gene is TRBJ1-1, the V gene TRBV10-3; the D gene is possibly TRBD1 (6 bases). Per the germline V gene, CDR1 is ENHRY and CDR2 is SYGVKD. CDR3 length: 13 residues. Trimming removed 0 bases from V and 6 bases from J, with 8 bases in between.

The rearrangement joins TRBV19 to TRBJ2-2, with D possibly TRBD1 on 5 matching bases. Trimming took 7 bases from V and 0 from J, leaving 15 bases between them. The CDR3 has 16 residues. Germline assignment: CDR1 LNHDA and CDR2 SQIVND (reference sequence). CDR3 sequence (DNA): TGTGCCAGTATTGCCGGCAGGGAACCGAACACCGGGGAGCTGTTTTTT. This codes for CASIAGREPNTGELFF.

The chain is built from TRBV19 and TRBJ1-1; possible D gene TRBD1, 6 bases. V was clipped by 3 bases and J by 4 bases, with 9 bases between them. This CDR3 contains 13 residues. Germline CDR1 and CDR2: LNHDA and SQIVND (reference sequence). The CDR3 nucleotides read TGTGCCAGTAGTATCAGGGGAGGCACTGAAGCTTTCTTT. The encoded protein is CASSIRGGTEAFF.

This sequence joins TRBV5-6 and TRBJ1-4, with TRBD1 matching 8 bases. The germline CDR1 and CDR2 sequences are SGHDT and YYEEEE. The CDR3 is 15 residues long. J was trimmed by 7 bases and V by 4 bases; bases with no gene match: 9. CDR3 DNA sequence: TGTGCCAGCAGCCCAAAAGACAGGGGAGGTGAAAAACTGTTTTTT. Its translation is CASSPKDRGGEKLFF.

This chain links TRBV5-1 with TRBJ2-4, with D perhaps matching TRBD1 (6 bases). Trimming removed 0 bases at V and 0 bases at J, with 13 bases between. Germline V gene data show CDR1 as SGHRS and CDR2 as YFSETQ. The CDR3 runs 17 residues. DNA for the CDR3: TGCGCCAGCAGCTTGGGGACAGCATTATTAGCCAAAAACATTCAGTACTTC. Protein product: CASSLGTALLAKNIQYF.